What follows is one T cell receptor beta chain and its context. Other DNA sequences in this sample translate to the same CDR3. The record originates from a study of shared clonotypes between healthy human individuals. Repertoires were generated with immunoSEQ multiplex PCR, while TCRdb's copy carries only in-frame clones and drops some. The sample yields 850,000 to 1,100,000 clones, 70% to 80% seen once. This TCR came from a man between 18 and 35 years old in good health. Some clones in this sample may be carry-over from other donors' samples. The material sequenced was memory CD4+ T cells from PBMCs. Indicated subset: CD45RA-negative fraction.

CDR3 in amino acids: CSVATSGSTDTQYF. The CDR3, as DNA: TGCAGCGTTGCGACTAGCGGTAGCACAGATACGCAGTATTTT. J is TRBJ2-3 and V is TRBV29-1, with TRBD2 matching over 9 bases. This CDR3 contains 14 residues. J was trimmed by 0 bases and V by 4 bases; bases with no gene match: 2. Germline CDR1 reads SQVTM; CDR2 reads ANQGSEA.